The next 8 T cell receptor beta chains were all read from a single sample in a study of CD8 T cells in Susac syndrome. Random hexamers were used to reverse transcribe the RNA input (about 0.45 to 1 ug). MiXCR, applied by TCRdb to the immunoSEQ multiplex PCR reads, yields one record per CDR3 protein. The data contain approximately 200,000 distinct CDR3 sequences, approximately 96% of them singletons. Material: CD4+ T cells from PBMCs. These TCRs come from a human donor with multiple sclerosis.

This clonotype was seen just once. The chain employs TRBV9 and TRBJ2-3; the match to TRBD2 covers 8 bases. The germline V gene encodes CDR1 SGDLS and CDR2 YYNGEE. The V gene end was trimmed by 0 bases and the J gene end by 4 bases; junction bases not matched to a gene: 1. The CDR3 contains 14 residues. CDR3 coding DNA: TGTGCCAGCAGCGTAGAACTAGCGGCAGATACGCAGTATTTT. Its translation: CASSVELAADTQYF.

The rearrangement links TRBV3-1 to TRBJ2-7; the D is unclear. Deletions cut 1 base from V and 5 bases from J, with 12 bases between. Germline CDR1 is LGHDT and CDR2 is YNNKEL (reference sequence). The CDR3 length is 14 residues. The CDR3 sequence: CASSQGPPYNEQYF. The CDR3 region has the DNA TGTGCCAGCAGCCAAGGGCCCCCGTACAACGAGCAGTACTTC.

This rearrangement joins TRBV7-9 to TRBJ2-3, with D tentatively TRBD2 (5 bases). The CDR3 covers 14 residues. Trimming removed 5 bases from V and 2 bases from J, with 11 bases in between. The V gene's germline CDR1 is SEHNR and CDR2 FQNEAQ (reference sequence). CDR3 loop: CASSPSGYTDTQYF. In nucleotides, the CDR3 is TGTGCCAGCAGCCCGAGCGGATACACAGATACGCAGTATTTT.

The chain joins TRBV12-3 or TRBV12-4 to TRBJ2-7; D possibly uses TRBD1 or TRBD2 (5 bases each). The CDR3 is 11 residues long. V was shortened by 6 bases and J by 2 bases, with 5 bases between the two germline ends. The CDR3 sequence: CASRGAYEQYF. CDR3 sequence (DNA): TGTGCCAGCAGGGGGGCCTACGAGCAGTACTTC.

This clonotype was counted a few times. J is TRBJ2-7 and V is TRBV3-1; D is uncertain. Between the trimmed V and J ends, which lost 3 bases and 0 bases, there was a span of 6 bases. The CDR3 runs to 13 residues. From germline, CDR1 is LGHDT and CDR2 YNNKEL (reference sequence). The CDR3: CASSQIFSYEQYF. The CDR3 DNA reads TGTGCCAGCAGCCAGATCTTCTCCTACGAGCAGTACTTC.

The chain is built from TRBV18 and TRBJ2-7; TRBD1 matches 7 bases. V gave up 6 bases and J gave up 3 bases; unmatched junction bases: 8. This CDR3 spans 14 amino acids. CDR1 is KGHSH, CDR2 LQKENI, per germline. The chain's CDR3 is CASSRPTGNYEQYF. Written as DNA, the CDR3 is TGTGCCAGCTCCCGCCCGACAGGGAACTACGAGCAGTACTTC.

A remark on this clonotype: Sequence at one end of the junction differs from germline and may be a read error. V gene TRBV7-3 combines with J gene TRBJ2-1; the D is unclear. Germline lookup yields CDR1 SGHTA and CDR2 FQGTGA. This CDR3 comprises 14 residues. The CDR3 sequence is CASSYRPAAEVRVF. The CDR3 bases are TGTGCCAGCAGCTATCGCCCGGCTGCGGAAGTAAGGGTCTTC.

The chain is built from TRBV3-1 and TRBJ2-3, with D uncertain. Germline values: CDR1 LGHDT, CDR2 YNNKEL (reference sequence). CDR3 length: 15 residues. With 0 bases removed from V and 3 bases from J, the gap between germline ends came to 10 bases. The CDR3 is CASSQDGPRTDTQYF. For the CDR3, the DNA is TGTGCCAGCAGCCAAGACGGACCGAGAACAGATACGCAGTATTTT.